The 24 T cell receptor beta chains given below trace back to one sample, sequenced in a study of blood T cell repertoires in COVID-19. Some clones are missing from TCRdb's copy, which holds only in-frame ones; the method was immunoSEQ multiplex PCR. The sample has 120,000 to 150,000 clones; roughly 84% are singletons. Input material: peripheral blood. These receptors were taken from a human donor in a cohort sampled during active COVID-19.

The sample holds a few counts of this clone. The chain uses TRBV2 and TRBJ2-7; 8 nucleotides match TRBD1. This CDR3 is built from 13 residues. The germline V gene has CDR1 SNHLY and CDR2 FYNNEI. With V trimmed by 4 bases and J by 4 bases, 3 bases remained unmatched. In DNA, the CDR3 is TGTGCCAGCAGTGTACAGGGGGTGTACGAGCAGTACTTC. Translating gives CASSVQGVYEQYF.

The chain combines TRBV6-2 or TRBV6-3 with TRBJ2-2; D gene ambiguous. V was pared by 5 bases and J by 1 base, with 5 bases between. In germline, CDR1 is MNHEY, CDR2 SVGEGT. CDR3 length: 13 residues. In nucleotides, the CDR3 is TGTGCCAGCAGTACCGGGAACACCGGGGAGCTGTTTTTT. Protein product: CASSTGNTGELFF.

The chain has TRBV4-2 and TRBJ2-5; 8 bases map to TRBD2. V lost 2 bases to trimming and J lost 5 bases; unmatched junction nucleotides: 7. Germline V gives CDR1 LGHNA, CDR2 YNFKEQ. This CDR3 has 15 residues. The CDR3 spells CASSQSAGGTETQYF. The DNA for the CDR3 is TGTGCCAGCAGCCAAAGTGCGGGGGGCACGGAGACCCAGTACTTC.

This rearrangement joins TRBV6-5 to TRBJ1-1, with D possibly TRBD1 on 6 matching bases. Germline CDR1 reads MNHEY; CDR2 reads SVGAGI. The V and J ends lost 5 bases and 5 bases respectively, with 18 bases between them. CDR3 length equals 15 residues. In DNA, the CDR3 is TGTGCCAGCAGTACCTTATCAGGGGTCGGGACTGAAGCTTTCTTT. Amino acids: CASSTLSGVGTEAFF.

The gene calls are TRBV27 and TRBJ1-1, with D unresolved. In germline, CDR1 is MNHEY, CDR2 SMNVEV (reference sequence). This CDR3 comprises 14 residues. The V end lost 3 bases, the J end lost 1 base, and 9 bases lay between the germline ends. CDR3 amino acids: CASSLYSSNTEAFF. The CDR3 bases are TGTGCCAGCAGTTTGTACAGTTCGAACACTGAAGCTTTCTTT.

The sample holds one count of this clone. The rearrangement links TRBV19 to TRBJ1-3; D perhaps matches TRBD1 (5 bases). Trimming stripped 3 bases from V and 4 bases from J, with 13 bases between. The germline CDR1 and CDR2 sequences are LNHDA and SQIVND (reference sequence). The CDR3 sequence is 15 residues long. This CDR3 is CASSMGTGTGNTIYF. CDR3 nucleotide sequence: TGTGCCAGTAGTATGGGGACTGGTACGGGAAACACCATATATTTT.

This chain joins TRBV9 and TRBJ1-2; the match to TRBD1 covers 8 bases. Per germline, CDR1 SGDLS and CDR2 YYNGEE. The J segment lost 4 bases and the V segment lost 4 bases, leaving 6 bases of the junction unmatched. The CDR3 runs to 14 residues. The CDR3 protein is CASSLGQALYGYTF. CDR3 nucleotide sequence: TGTGCCAGCAGCTTGGGACAGGCACTCTATGGCTACACCTTC.

The rearrangement uses TRBV10-3 and TRBJ1-5, with a possible D match to TRBD1 (5 bases). Per germline, CDR1 ENHRY and CDR2 SYGVKD. CDR3 size: 13 residues. V was clipped by 2 bases and J by 8 bases, with 10 bases between them. For the CDR3, the DNA is TGTGCCATCAGTGAGGGGTTCAGGGAGCCCCAGCATTTT. Its translation is CAISEGFREPQHF.

This chain uses TRBV30 with TRBJ1-3; 9 bases agree with TRBD1. The CDR3 sequence is 15 residues long. After removal of 4 bases from V and 3 bases from J, the junction contained 7 bases not matched to a gene. Germline assignment: CDR1 GTSNPN and CDR2 SVGIG (reference sequence). The CDR3 coding sequence is TGTGCCTGGACCGAGACAGGGGGTCGTGGAAACACCATATATTTT. Translated, it gives CAWTETGGRGNTIYF.

The chain recombines TRBV2 with TRBJ1-2; D gene unclear. Trimming removed 2 bases at V and 4 bases at J, with 14 bases between. The CDR3 is 15 residues long. CDR1 and CDR2 from the germline V gene are SNHLY and FYNNEI. In DNA form, the CDR3 reads TGTGCCAGCAGTGAATTGGCAGCGAGGCTCTATGGCTACACCTTC. Translating it yields CASSELAARLYGYTF.

CDR3 sequence (DNA): TGTGCCACCAGCAGAGCTAGCGGGGGGTCTTTGTCCTACAATGAGCAGTTCTTC. Translation: CATSRASGGSLSYNEQFF. The chain has TRBV15 and TRBJ2-1; 11 positions agree with TRBD2. The CDR3 is 18 amino acids. CDR1 and CDR2 from the germline V gene are LNHNV and YYDKDF (reference sequence). V shed 1 base and J 1 base; nucleotides not matched to a gene: 6.

CDR3 sequence (DNA): TGTGCCAGCAGCCATCTGGGGCGGGGGCAACAAGAGACCCAGTACTTC. Translated: CASSHLGRGQQETQYF. The genes are TRBV7-3 and TRBJ2-5, with D perhaps matching TRBD2 (7 bases). CDR3 length: 16 amino acids. Trimming left V 5 bases short and J 2 bases short, with 18 bases between. Per the germline V gene, CDR1 is SGHTA and CDR2 is FQGTGA.

The chain links TRBV7-8 to TRBJ2-5, with D perhaps matching TRBD2 (5 bases). Germline loops: CDR1 SGHVS, CDR2 FQNEAQ. V dropped 5 bases and J dropped 4 bases, with 17 bases sitting between them. CDR3 length: 15 residues. CDR3 sequence (DNA): TGTGCCAGCAGCGTCCCGAGGGCCCGGACAGAGACCCAGTACTTC. Protein sequence: CASSVPRARTETQYF.

The rearrangement links TRBV3-1 (or the pseudogene TRBV3-2) to TRBJ1-1; D is undetermined. Trimming took off 2 bases at V and 1 base at J, with 8 bases between the two ends. The germline V gene encodes CDR1 LGHDT and CDR2 YNNKEL (reference sequence). The CDR3 is 14 amino acids. The CDR3: CASSQFSRNTEAFF. The CDR3 bases are TGTGCCAGCAGCCAATTTTCCCGGAACACTGAAGCTTTCTTT.

The rearrangement joins TRBV6-1 to TRBJ1-2, with no clear D. V shed 1 base and J shed 8 bases, with 11 bases lying between them. The CDR3 length is 13 residues. Germline V gene lookup returns CDR1 MNHNS and CDR2 SASEGT. CDR3 bases: TGTGCCAGCAGTGAAGTATCCGGCGGGGGCTACACCTTC. Translated, it gives CASSEVSGGGYTF.

The table lists this clone with a few counts. The rearrangement links TRBV30 to TRBJ1-6; tentatively, D is TRBD1 (5 bases). Germline V gene lookup returns CDR1 GTSNPN and CDR2 SVGIG (reference sequence). There are 12 residues in the CDR3. Trimming cost V 5 bases and J 9 bases, with 11 bases left between them. This CDR3 is CAWGAGVSPLHF. The CDR3 DNA reads as TGTGCCTGGGGAGCGGGGGTTTCACCCCTCCACTTT.

V and J are TRBV7-8 and TRBJ1-1; D not certain. CDR1 SGHVS and CDR2 FQNEAQ come from the germline V gene. Deletions cut 6 bases from V and 4 bases from J, with 12 bases between. The CDR3 loop spans 13 amino acids. CDR3 sequence (DNA): TGTGCCAGCAGGGGCCTGCGCCCCACTGAAGCTTTCTTT. Encoded protein: CASRGLRPTEAFF.

The chain joins TRBV4-3 to TRBJ1-6, with a weak D call TRBD1 (5 bases). This CDR3 has 16 amino acids. The V end lost 4 bases, the J end lost 7 bases, and 17 bases lay between the germline ends. The germline V gene encodes CDR1 LGHNA and CDR2 YSLEER. The CDR3 DNA is TGCGCCAGCAGCCCGGGACTTCCGTCCGGGAATTCACCCCTCCACTTT. Translating it yields CASSPGLPSGNSPLHF.

This clone was counted once. J is TRBJ2-3 and V is TRBV27; a possible D gene is TRBD2 (7 bases). The length of the CDR3 is 20 residues. In germline, CDR1 is MNHEY, CDR2 SMNVEV (reference sequence). Trimming stripped 1 base from V and 6 bases from J, with 29 bases between. The CDR3 here is CASSLLTRSRGEGRLDTQYF. In nucleotides, the CDR3 is TGTGCCAGCAGTTTATTGACTCGATCTAGGGGGGAGGGGCGCCTGGATACGCAGTATTTT.

The chain recombines TRBV28 with TRBJ2-2; TRBD1 matches 8 bases. Germline V gene lookup returns CDR1 MDHEN and CDR2 SYDVKM. The CDR3 is made up of 14 amino acids. V shed 10 bases, J shed 1 base, and the junction held 5 bases outside the gene matches. The CDR3 DNA is TGTGCCATCCTTGGACAGGGGAACACCGGGGAGCTGTTTTTT. It encodes CAILGQGNTGELFF.

This clone was detected only once. The V and J genes are TRBV4-3 and TRBJ1-2, with a tentative D call TRBD1 (5 bases). Between the trimmed V and J ends, which lost 0 bases and 2 bases, there was a span of 7 bases. The length of the CDR3 is 14 residues. Germline V lookup: CDR1 LGHNA, CDR2 YSLEER. CDR3 sequence reads: CASSQDGGNYGYTF. The CDR3 bases are TGCGCCAGCAGCCAAGACGGGGGGAACTATGGCTACACCTTC.

This clone was picked up many times. The chain is built from TRBV5-1 and TRBJ2-1, with 10 bases lining up with TRBD1. There are 16 residues in the CDR3. Losses at the gene ends were 5 bases for V and 7 bases for J; bases not matched to a gene: 12. Germline V lookup: CDR1 SGHRS, CDR2 YFSETQ. The DNA of the CDR3 is TGCGCCAGCAGTCCGTCGACAGGGGGCTTTTCGAATGAGCAGTTCTTC. Encoded protein: CASSPSTGGFSNEQFF.

This sequence joins TRBV3-1 (or the pseudogene TRBV3-2) and TRBJ2-1; 8 bases fit TRBD2. J was trimmed by 0 bases and V by 4 bases; bases with no gene match: 5. The CDR3 sequence is 16 residues long. Germline V gene lookup returns CDR1 LGHDT and CDR2 YNNKEL (reference sequence). CDR3 DNA sequence: TGTGCCAGCAGCCCATCCGGGACTAGCTCCTACAATGAGCAGTTCTTC. This sequence encodes CASSPSGTSSYNEQFF.

The chain joins TRBV7-9 to TRBJ1-1; TRBD1 aligns across 9 bases. This CDR3 has 13 amino acids. Germline loops: CDR1 SEHNR, CDR2 FQNEAQ (reference sequence). Trimming cost V 8 bases and J 4 bases; bases outside gene matches: 5. DNA for the CDR3: TGTGCCAGCGCGGGACAGGGACTCACTGAAGCTTTCTTT. It codes for CASAGQGLTEAFF.